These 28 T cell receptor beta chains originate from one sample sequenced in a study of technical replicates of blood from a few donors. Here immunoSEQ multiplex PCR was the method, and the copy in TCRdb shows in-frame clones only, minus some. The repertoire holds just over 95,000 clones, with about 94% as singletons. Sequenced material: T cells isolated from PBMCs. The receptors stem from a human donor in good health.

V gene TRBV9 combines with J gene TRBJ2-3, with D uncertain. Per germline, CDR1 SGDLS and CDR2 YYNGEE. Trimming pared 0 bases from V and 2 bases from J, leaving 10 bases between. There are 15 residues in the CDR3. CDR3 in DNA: TGTGCCAGCAGCGTAGTCGCTTCTAACACAGATACGCAGTATTTT. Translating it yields CASSVVASNTDTQYF.

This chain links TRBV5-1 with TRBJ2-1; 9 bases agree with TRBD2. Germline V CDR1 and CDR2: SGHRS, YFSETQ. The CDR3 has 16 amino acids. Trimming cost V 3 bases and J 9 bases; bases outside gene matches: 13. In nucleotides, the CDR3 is TGCGCCAGCAGCTCCCGACTAGCGGCAATGGAGGGTGAGCAGTTCTTC. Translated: CASSSRLAAMEGEQFF. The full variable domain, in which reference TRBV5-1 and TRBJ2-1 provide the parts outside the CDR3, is KAGVTQTPRYLIKTRGQQVTLSCSPISGHRSVSWYQQTPGQGLQFLFEYFSETQRNKGNFPGRFSGRQFSNSRSEMNVSTLELGDSALYLCASSSRLAAMEGEQFFGPGTRLTVL.

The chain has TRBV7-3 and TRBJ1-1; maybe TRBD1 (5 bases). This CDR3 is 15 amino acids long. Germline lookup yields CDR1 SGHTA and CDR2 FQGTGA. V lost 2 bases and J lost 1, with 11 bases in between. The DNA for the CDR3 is TGTGCCAGCAGCTTATATGGGGGGAGGAACACTGAAGCTTTCTTT. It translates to CASSLYGGRNTEAFF. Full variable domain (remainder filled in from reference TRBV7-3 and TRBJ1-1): GAGVSQTPSNKVTEKGKYVELRCDPISGHTALYWYRQSLGQGPEFLIYFQGTGAADDSGLPNDRFFAVRPEGSVSTLKIQRTERGDSAVYLCASSLYGGRNTEAFFGQGTRLTVV.

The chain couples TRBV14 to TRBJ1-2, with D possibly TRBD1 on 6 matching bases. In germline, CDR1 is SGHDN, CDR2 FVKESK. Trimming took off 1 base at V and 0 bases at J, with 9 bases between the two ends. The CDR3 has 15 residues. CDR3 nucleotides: TGTGCCAGCAGCCAAGGGACAGCAGCTAACTATGGCTACACCTTC. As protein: CASSQGTAANYGYTF.

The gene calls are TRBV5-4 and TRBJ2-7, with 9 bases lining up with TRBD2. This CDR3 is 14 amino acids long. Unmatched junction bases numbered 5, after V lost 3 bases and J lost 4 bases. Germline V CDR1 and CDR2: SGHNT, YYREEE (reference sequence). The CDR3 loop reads CASSSGLAPYEQYF. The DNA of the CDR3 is TGTGCCAGCAGCTCGGGACTAGCCCCTTACGAGCAGTACTTC. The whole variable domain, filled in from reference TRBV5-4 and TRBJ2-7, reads ETGVTQSPTHLIKTRGQQVTLRCSSQSGHNTVSWYQQALGQGPQFIFQYYREEENGRGNFPPRFSGLQFPNYSSELNVNALELDDSALYLCASSSGLAPYEQYFGPGTRLTVT.

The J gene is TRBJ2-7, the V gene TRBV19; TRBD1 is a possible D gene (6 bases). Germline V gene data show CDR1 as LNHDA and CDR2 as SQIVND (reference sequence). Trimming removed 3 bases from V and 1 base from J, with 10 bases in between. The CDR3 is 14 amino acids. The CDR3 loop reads CASSINQGSYEQYF. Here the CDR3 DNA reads TGTGCCAGTAGTATCAATCAGGGGTCCTACGAGCAGTACTTC.

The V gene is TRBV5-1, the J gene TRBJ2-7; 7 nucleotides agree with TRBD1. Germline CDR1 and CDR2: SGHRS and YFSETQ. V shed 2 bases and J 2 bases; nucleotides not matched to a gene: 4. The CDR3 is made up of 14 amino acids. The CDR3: CASSFRDRPYEQYF. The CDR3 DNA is TGCGCCAGCAGCTTTAGGGACAGACCCTACGAGCAGTACTTC.

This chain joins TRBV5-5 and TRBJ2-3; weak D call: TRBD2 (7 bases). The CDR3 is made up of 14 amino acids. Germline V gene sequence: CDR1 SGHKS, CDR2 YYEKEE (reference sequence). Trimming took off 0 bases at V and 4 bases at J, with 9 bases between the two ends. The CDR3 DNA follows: TGTGCCAGCAGCTTGGCGGGGGGCCCAGATACGCAGTATTTT. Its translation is CASSLAGGPDTQYF.

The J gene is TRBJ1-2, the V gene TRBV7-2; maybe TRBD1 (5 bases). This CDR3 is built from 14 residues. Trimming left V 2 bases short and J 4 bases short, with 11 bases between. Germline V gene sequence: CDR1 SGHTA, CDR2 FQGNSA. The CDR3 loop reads CASSLPYDSYGYTF. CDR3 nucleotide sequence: TGTGCCAGCAGCTTACCTTACGACAGCTATGGCTACACCTTC.

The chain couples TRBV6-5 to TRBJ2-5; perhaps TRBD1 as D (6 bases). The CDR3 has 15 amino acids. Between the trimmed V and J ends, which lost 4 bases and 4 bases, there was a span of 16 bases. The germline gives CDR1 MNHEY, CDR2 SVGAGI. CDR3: CASSFGTNPSETQYF. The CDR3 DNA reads TGTGCCAGCAGTTTCGGGACAAATCCCTCAGAGACCCAGTACTTC.

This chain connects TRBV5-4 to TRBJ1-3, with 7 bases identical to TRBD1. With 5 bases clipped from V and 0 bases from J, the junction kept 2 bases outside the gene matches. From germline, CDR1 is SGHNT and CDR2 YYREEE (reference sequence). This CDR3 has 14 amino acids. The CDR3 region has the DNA TGTGCCAGCAGTACAGGGGACTCTGGAAACACCATATATTTT. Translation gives CASSTGDSGNTIYF.

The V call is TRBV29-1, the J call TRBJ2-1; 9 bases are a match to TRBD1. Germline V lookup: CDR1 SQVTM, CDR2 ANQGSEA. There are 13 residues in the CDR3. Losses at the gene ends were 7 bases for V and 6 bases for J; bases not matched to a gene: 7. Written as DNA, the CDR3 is TGCAGCGGCCGGGACAGGGACGTCAATGAGCAGTTCTTC. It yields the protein CSGRDRDVNEQFF.

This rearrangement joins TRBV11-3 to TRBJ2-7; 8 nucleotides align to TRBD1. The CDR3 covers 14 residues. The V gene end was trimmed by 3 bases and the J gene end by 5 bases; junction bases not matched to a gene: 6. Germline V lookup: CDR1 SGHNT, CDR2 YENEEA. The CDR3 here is CASSFGRGLNEQYF. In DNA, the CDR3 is TGTGCCAGCAGCTTCGGCAGGGGGCTAAACGAGCAGTACTTC. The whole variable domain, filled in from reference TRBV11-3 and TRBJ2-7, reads EAGVVQSPRYKIIEKKQPVAFWCNPISGHNTLYWYLQNLGQGPELLIRYENEEAVDDSQLPKDRFSAERLKGVDSTLKIQPAELGDSAVYLCASSFGRGLNEQYFGPGTRLTVT.

The CDR3 protein is CASSSGTGAANQPQHF. DNA for the CDR3: TGTGCCAGCAGTTCGGGGACAGGGGCGGCCAATCAGCCCCAGCATTTT. This chain connects TRBV6-5 to TRBJ1-5, with 10 bases aligning to TRBD1. V was pared by 4 bases and J by 3 bases, with 6 bases of the junction left unmatched. The germline V gene encodes CDR1 MNHEY and CDR2 SVGAGI. The CDR3 has 16 amino acids.

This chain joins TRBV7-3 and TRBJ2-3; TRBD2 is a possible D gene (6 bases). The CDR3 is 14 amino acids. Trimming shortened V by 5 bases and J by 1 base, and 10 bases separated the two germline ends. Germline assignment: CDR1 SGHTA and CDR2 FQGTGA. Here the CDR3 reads CASSPGLRTDTQYF. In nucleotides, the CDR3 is TGTGCCAGCAGCCCGGGACTGCGCACAGATACGCAGTATTTT. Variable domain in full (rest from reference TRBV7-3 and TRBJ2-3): GAGVSQTPSNKVTEKGKYVELRCDPISGHTALYWYRQSLGQGPEFLIYFQGTGAADDSGLPNDRFFAVRPEGSVSTLKIQRTERGDSAVYLCASSPGLRTDTQYFGPGTRLTVL.

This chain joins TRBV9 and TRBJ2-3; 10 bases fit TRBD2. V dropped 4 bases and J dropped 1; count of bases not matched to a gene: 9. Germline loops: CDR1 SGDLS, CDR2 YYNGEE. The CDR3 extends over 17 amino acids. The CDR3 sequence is CASSPHLAGGGTDTQYF. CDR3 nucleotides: TGTGCCAGCAGCCCCCATTTAGCGGGAGGTGGCACAGATACGCAGTATTTT. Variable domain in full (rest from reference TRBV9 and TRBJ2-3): DSGVTQTPKHLITATGQRVTLRCSPRSGDLSVYWYQQSLDQGLQFLIQYYNGEERAKGNILERFSAQQFPDLHSELNLSSLELGDSALYFCASSPHLAGGGTDTQYFGPGTRLTVL.

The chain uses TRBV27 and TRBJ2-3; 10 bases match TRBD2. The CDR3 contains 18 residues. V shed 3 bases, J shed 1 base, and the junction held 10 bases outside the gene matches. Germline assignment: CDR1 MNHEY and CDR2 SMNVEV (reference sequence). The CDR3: CASSFHGLAEVRTDTQYF. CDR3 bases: TGTGCCAGCAGTTTTCATGGACTAGCGGAAGTCCGCACAGATACGCAGTATTTT.

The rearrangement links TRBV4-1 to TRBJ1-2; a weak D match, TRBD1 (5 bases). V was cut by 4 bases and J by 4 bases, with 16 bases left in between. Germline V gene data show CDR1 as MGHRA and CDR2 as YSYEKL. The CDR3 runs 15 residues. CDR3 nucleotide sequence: TGCGCCAGCAGCCCTACATCGATGGGGCTCTATGGCTACACCTTC. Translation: CASSPTSMGLYGYTF.

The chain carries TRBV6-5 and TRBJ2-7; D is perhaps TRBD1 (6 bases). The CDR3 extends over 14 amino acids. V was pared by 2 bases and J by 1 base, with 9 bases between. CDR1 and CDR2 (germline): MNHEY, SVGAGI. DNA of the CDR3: TGTGCCAGCAGTTACGGGGGCACGTCCTACGAGCAGTACTTC. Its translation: CASSYGGTSYEQYF.

CDR3 in amino acids: CASSPSGQETQYF. The CDR3 DNA reads as TGTGCCAGCAGTCCCTCAGGGCAAGAGACCCAGTACTTC. The genes are TRBV28 and TRBJ2-5; D may be TRBD1 (5 bases). The V end was cut by 5 bases, the J end by 2 bases, with 9 bases between. CDR1 and CDR2 (germline): MDHEN, SYDVKM. The CDR3 runs to 13 residues.

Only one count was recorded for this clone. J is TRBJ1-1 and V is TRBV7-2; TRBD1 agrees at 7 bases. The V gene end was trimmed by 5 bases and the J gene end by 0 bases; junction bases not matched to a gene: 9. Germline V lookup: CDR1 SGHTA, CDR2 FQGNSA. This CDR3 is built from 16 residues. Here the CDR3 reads CASSAGGWGLNTEAFF. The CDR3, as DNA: TGTGCCAGCAGCGCAGGGGGGTGGGGGCTGAACACTGAAGCTTTCTTT.

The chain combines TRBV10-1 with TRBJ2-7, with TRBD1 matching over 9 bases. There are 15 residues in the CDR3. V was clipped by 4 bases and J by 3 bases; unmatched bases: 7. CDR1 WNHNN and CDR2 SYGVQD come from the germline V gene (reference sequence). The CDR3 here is CASSAFGTGSYEQYF. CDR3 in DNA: TGCGCCAGCAGTGCTTTCGGGACAGGGAGCTACGAGCAGTACTTC.

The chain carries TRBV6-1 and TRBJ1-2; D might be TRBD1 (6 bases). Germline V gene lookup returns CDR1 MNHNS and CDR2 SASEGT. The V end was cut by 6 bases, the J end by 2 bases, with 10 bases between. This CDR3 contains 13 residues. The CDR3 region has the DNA TGTGCCAGCAGGATGGACAGAAACTATGGCTACACCTTC. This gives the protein CASRMDRNYGYTF.

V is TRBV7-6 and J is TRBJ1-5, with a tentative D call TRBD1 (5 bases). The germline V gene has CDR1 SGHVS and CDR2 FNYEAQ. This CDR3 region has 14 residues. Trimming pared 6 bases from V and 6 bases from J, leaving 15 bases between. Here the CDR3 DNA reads TGTGCCAGCAGTGACAGTGAGCCAGGTCAGCCCCAGCATTTT. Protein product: CASSDSEPGQPQHF.

DNA of the CDR3: TGCGCCAGCAGCTACCGACTACTGGCGGGGGAGCTGTTTTTT. It encodes CASSYRLLAGELFF. This chain connects TRBV4-3 to TRBJ2-2; TRBD2 is a possible D gene (5 bases). V gave up 5 bases and J gave up 8 bases, with 15 bases separating them. The CDR3 is 14 residues long. The V gene's germline CDR1 is LGHNA and CDR2 YSLEER.

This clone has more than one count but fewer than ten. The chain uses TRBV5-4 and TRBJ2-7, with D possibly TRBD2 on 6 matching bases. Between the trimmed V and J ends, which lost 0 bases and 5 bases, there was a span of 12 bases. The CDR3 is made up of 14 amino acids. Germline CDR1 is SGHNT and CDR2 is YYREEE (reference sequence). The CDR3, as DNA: TGTGCCAGCAGCTTGGAAATCGGGGGTGACGAGCAGTACTTC. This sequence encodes CASSLEIGGDEQYF.

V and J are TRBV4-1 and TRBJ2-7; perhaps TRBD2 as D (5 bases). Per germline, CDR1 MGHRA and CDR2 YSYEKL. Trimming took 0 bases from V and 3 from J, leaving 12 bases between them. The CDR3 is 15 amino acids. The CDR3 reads CASSQDPGGLYEQYF. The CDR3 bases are TGCGCCAGCAGCCAAGATCCAGGAGGTCTCTACGAGCAGTACTTC.

In nucleotides, the CDR3 is TGTGCCAGCTCACCCCGTAGGGGGAGCACAGATACGCAGTATTTT. Its translation: CASSPRRGSTDTQYF. This sequence joins TRBV18 and TRBJ2-3; TRBD1 might be the D (6 bases). Trimming removed 3 bases from V and 0 bases from J, with 10 bases in between. Germline V gives CDR1 KGHSH, CDR2 LQKENI. CDR3 size: 15 residues.